Included here is one TCR beta chain sequence, with context. The CDR3 sequence is 13 residues long. The germline gives CDR1 SGHKS, CDR2 YYEKEE (reference sequence). J was trimmed by 5 bases and V by 5 bases; bases with no gene match: 4. These data originate in a study of blood T cell repertoires in COVID-19. Study-wide background: The United States, Italy and Spain supplied acute and convalescent COVID-19 samples.

The table came from immunoSEQ multiplex PCR; TCRdb's copy has only in-frame clones and leaves some out. Counted here are 35,000 to 40,000 clones, around 85% occurring once; the ten biggest clones make up approximately 25%. The material sequenced was peripheral blood. The clonotype comes from a human donor with acute or convalescent COVID-19. The donor label of this sample is uncertain. The V and J genes are TRBV5-5 and TRBJ1-2; 9 nucleotides match TRBD1. The CDR3 region is CASSGTGNYGYTF. CDR3 sequence (DNA): TGTGCCAGCAGTGGGACAGGGAATTATGGCTACACCTTC.